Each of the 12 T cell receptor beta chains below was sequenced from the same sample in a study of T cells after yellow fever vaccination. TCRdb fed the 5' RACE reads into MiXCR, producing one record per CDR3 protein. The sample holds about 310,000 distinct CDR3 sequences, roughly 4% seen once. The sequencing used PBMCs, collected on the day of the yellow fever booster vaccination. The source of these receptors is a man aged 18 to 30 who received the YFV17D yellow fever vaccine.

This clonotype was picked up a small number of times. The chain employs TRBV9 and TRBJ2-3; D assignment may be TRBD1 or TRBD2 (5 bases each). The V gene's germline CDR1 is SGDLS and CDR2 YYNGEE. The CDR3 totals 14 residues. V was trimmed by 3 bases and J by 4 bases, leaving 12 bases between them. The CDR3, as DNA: TGTGCCAGCAGCGGTCAGATGGGGGCAGATACGCAGTATTTT. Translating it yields CASSGQMGADTQYF.

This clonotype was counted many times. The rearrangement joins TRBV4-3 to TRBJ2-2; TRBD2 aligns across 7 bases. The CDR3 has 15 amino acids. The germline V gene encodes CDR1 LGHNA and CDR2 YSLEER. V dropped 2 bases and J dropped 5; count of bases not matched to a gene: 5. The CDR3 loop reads CASSQWGGGTGELFF. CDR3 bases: TGCGCCAGCAGCCAATGGGGGGGAGGGACCGGGGAGCTGTTTTTT.

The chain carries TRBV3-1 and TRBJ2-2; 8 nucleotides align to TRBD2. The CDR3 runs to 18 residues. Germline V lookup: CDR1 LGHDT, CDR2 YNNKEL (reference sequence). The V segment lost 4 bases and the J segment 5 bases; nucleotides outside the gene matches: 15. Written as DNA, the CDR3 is TGTGCCAGCAGCCTCCCTTTGGAGGCGGGGGGCATAACCGGGGAGCTGTTTTTT. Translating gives CASSLPLEAGGITGELFF.

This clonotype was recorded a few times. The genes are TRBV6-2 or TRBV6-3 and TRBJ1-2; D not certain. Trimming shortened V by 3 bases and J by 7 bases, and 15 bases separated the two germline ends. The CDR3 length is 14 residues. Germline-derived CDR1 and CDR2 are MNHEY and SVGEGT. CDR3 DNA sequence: TGTGCCAGCAGTTATCCTTCGGGGAGCCGTGGCTACACCTTC. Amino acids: CASSYPSGSRGYTF.

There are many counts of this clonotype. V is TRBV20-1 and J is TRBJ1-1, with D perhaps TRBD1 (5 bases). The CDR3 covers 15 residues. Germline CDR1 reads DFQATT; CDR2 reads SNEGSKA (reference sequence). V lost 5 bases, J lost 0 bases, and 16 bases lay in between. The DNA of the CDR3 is TGCAGTGCTTGCCGGACGGGGACGATGAACACTGAAGCTTTCTTT. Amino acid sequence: CSACRTGTMNTEAFF.

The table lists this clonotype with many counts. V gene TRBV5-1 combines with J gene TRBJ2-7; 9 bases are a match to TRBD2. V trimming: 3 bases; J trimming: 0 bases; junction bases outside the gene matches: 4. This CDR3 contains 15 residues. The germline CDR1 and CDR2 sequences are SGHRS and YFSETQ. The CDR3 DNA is TGCGCCAGCAGCTCTCTAGCGGGGAGCTCCTACGAGCAGTACTTC. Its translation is CASSSLAGSSYEQYF.

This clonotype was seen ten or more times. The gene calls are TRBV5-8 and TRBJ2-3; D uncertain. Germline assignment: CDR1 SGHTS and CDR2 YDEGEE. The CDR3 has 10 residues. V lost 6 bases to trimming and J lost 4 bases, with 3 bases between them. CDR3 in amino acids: CASNADTQYF. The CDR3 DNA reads TGTGCCAGCAATGCAGATACGCAGTATTTT.

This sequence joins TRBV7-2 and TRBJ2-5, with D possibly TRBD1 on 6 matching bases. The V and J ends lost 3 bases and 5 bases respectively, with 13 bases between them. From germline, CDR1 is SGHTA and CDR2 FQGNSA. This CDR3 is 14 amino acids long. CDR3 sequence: CASSFQGTGETQYF. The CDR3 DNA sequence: TGTGCCAGCAGCTTCCAGGGGACGGGGGAGACCCAGTACTTC.

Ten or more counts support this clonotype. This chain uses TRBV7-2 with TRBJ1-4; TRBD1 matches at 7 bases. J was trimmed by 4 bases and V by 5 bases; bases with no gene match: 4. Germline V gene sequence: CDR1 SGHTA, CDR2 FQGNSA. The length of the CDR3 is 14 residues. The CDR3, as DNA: TGTGCCAGCAGCCCGGGGGACAGTAATGAAAAACTGTTTTTT. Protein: CASSPGDSNEKLFF.

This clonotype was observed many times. CDR3 bases: TGTGCCAGCAGTTTCCGGGACAGCTTCTACGAGCAGTACTTC. It specifies CASSFRDSFYEQYF. The J gene is TRBJ2-7, the V gene TRBV12-3 or TRBV12-4, with 7 nucleotides matching TRBD1. The V segment lost 3 bases and the J segment 3 bases; nucleotides outside the gene matches: 5. The CDR3 is made up of 14 amino acids.

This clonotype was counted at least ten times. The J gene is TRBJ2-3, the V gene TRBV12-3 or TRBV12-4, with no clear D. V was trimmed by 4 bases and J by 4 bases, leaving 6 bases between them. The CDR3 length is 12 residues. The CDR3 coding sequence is TGTGCCAGCAGTTCGGGCCCAGATACGCAGTATTTT. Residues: CASSSGPDTQYF.

For the CDR3, the DNA is TGCGCCAGCAGCCCAGGGGCCGGGACAGGGAGGAACAATGAGCAGTTCTTC. Protein sequence: CASSPGAGTGRNNEQFF. The gene calls are TRBV5-1 and TRBJ2-1; TRBD1 matches 9 bases. Germline-derived CDR1 and CDR2 are SGHRS and YFSETQ. The CDR3 has 17 residues. With 4 bases clipped from V and 5 bases from J, the junction kept 13 bases outside the gene matches.